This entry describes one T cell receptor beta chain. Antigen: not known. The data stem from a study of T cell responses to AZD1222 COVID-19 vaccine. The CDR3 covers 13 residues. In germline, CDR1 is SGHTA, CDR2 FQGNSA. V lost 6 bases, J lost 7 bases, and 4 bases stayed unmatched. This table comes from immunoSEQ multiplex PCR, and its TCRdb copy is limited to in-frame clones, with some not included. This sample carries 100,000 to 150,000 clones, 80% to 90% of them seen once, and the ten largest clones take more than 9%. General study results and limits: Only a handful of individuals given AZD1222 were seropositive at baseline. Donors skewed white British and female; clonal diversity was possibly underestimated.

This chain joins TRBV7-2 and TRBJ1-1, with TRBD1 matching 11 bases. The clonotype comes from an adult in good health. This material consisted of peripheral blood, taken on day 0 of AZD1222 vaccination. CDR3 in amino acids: CASRAGTGGEAFF. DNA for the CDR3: TGTGCCAGCAGGGCGGGGACAGGGGGTGAAGCTTTCTTT.